Sequencing of this TCR beta chain was carried out in a study of cytomegalovirus exposure and HLA in healthy donors. Worth noting for this clone: Its specificity is unknown.

Study-wide points: Researchers catalogued roughly 170 TCR beta chains as cytomegalovirus-associated.

This table comes from immunoSEQ multiplex PCR, and its TCRdb copy is limited to in-frame clones, with some not included. The table lists over 200,000 clones, around 86% of them singletons. The CDR3 spans 14 residues. V lost 5 bases and J lost 8; bases outside the gene matches: 6. The germline gives CDR1 SQVTM, CDR2 ANQGSEA. The TCR originated in a woman between 18 and 30 years old in good health and CMV-seropositive. This chain links TRBV29-1 with TRBJ2-1; the match to TRBD2 covers 13 bases. The specimen sequenced was PBMCs. The CDR3 coding sequence is TGCAGCGTTAGAGGACTAGCGGGAGTATATGAGCAGTTCTTC. Protein sequence: CSVRGLAGVYEQFF.